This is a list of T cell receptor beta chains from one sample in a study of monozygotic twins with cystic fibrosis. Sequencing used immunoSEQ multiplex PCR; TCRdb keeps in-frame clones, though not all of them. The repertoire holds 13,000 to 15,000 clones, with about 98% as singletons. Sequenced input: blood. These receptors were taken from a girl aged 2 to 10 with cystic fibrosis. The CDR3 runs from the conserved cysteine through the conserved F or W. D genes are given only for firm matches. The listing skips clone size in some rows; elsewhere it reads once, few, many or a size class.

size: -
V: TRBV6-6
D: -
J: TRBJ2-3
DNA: TGTGCCAGCAGCTACCCCGGGAGTCGCCCCCCAGATACGCAGTATTTT
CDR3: CASSYPGSRPPDTQYF

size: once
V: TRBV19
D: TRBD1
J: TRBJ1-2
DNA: TGTGCCAGTGATCGACAGGGGGATGGCTACACCTTC
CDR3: CASDRQGDGYTF

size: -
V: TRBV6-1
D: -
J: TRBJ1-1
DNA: TGTGCCAGCAGGAGGGGGAACACTGAAGCTTTCTTT
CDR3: CASRRGNTEAFF

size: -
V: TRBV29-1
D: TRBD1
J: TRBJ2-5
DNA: TGCAGCGTTCGCCCCTTACGACAGGGGGATCAAGAGACCCAGTACTTC
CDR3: CSVRPLRQGDQETQYF

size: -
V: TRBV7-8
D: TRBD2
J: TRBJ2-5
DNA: TGTGCCAGCAGCTTATTACGCGAAGCGGGAGGGCCTGGTGAGACCCAGTACTTC
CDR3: CASSLLREAGGPGETQYF

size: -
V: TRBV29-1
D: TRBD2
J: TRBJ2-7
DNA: TGCAGCGTTGCCTCTAGCGGGTCCTACGAGCAGTACTTC
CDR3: CSVASSGSYEQYF

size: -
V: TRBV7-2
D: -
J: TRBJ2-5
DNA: TGTGCCAGCAGCCTTAGTCGGGGGGCGGGAGAGACCCAGTACTTC
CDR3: CASSLSRGAGETQYF

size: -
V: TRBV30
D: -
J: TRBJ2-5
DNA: TGTGCCTGGAGTTGGGGAGGAACTCCTTATTCGTACCAAGAGACCCAGTACTTC
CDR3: CAWSWGGTPYSYQETQYF

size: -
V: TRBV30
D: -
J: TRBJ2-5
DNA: TGTGCCTGGAGGCGCTACCAAGAGACCCAGTACTTC
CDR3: CAWRRYQETQYF

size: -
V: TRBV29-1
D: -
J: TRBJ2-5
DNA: TGCAGCGTTGGTCAGTGGGCGGTAGAAGAGACCCAGTACTTC
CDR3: CSVGQWAVEETQYF

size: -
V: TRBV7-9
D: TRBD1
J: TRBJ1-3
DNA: TGTGCCAGCAGCCGACCGGGACAGGGGGTCCCCGTCTCTGGAAACACCATATATTTT
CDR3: CASSRPGQGVPVSGNTIYF

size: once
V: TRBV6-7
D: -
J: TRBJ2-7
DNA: TGTGCCAGCAGTTACTCGAGGCAGCTGGCCTACGAGCAGTACTTC
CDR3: CASSYSRQLAYEQYF

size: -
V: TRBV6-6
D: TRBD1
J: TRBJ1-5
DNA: TGTGCCAGCAGGTTCACGACAGGGCTGGAGCCCCAGCATTTT
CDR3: CASRFTTGLEPQHF

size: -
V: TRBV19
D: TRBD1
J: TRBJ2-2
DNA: TGTGCCAGTAGCCCAACACCGGGACAGGGGAGCACCGGGGAGCTGTTTTTT
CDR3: CASSPTPGQGSTGELFF

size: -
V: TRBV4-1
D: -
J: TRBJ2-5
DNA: TGCGCCAGCAGCCTTGACCCGGAAGAGACCCAGTACTTC
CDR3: CASSLDPEETQYF

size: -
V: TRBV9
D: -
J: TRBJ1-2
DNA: TGTGCCAGCACCCCGGCCCCCGGAGGCTATGGCTACACCTTC
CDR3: CASTPAPGGYGYTF

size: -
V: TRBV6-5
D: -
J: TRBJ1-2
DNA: TGTGCCAGCAGTTCTTACAGGGAAGGGACCTATGGCTACACCTTC
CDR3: CASSSYREGTYGYTF

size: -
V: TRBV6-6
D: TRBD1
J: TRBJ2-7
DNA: TGTGCCAGCAGCCCCGGGACAGGCTACGAGCAGTACTTC
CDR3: CASSPGTGYEQYF

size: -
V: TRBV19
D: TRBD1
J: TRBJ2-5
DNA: TGTGCCAGTAGTGGACAGGCACGGGGGACCCAGTACTTC
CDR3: CASSGQARGTQYF

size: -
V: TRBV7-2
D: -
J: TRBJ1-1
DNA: TGTGCCAGCAGCGGAGGACCTCGGAACACTGAAGCTTTCTTT
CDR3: CASSGGPRNTEAFF

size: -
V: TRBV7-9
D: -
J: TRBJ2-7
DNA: TGTGCCAGCAGCTCGTCCCCGGGAGAGCAGTACTTC
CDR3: CASSSSPGEQYF

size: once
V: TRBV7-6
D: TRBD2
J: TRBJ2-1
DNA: TGTGCCAGCAGTCGACTAGCAGGCCAAGACGATGAGCAGTTCTTC
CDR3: CASSRLAGQDDEQFF

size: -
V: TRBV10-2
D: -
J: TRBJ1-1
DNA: TGCGCCAGCAGTGTCTGGCAGGACAATGGAGGCACTGAAGCTTTCTTT
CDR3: CASSVWQDNGGTEAFF

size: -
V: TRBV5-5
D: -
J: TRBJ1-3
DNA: TGTGCCAGCAGCCCGGCCTTCCACACTGGAAACACCATATATTTT
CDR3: CASSPAFHTGNTIYF

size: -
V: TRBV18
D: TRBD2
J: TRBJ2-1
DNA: TGTGCCAGCTCACCCGGGCGGGAGAATGAGCAGTTCTTC
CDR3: CASSPGRENEQFF

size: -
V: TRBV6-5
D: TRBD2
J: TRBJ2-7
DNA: TGTGCCAGCAGTTACTCGTATGCGGGAGCCTCCTACGAGCAGTACTTC
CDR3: CASSYSYAGASYEQYF

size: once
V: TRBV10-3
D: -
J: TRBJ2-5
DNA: TGTGCCATCAGACAGCAAGAGACCCAGTACTTC
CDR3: CAIRQQETQYF

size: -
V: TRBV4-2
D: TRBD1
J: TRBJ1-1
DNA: TGTGCCAGCAGCCAAGATGACAGGGGAATAACTGAAGCTTTCTTT
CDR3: CASSQDDRGITEAFF

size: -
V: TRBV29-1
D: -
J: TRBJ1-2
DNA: TGCAGCGTTGAGCGGGACACGTCTAACTATGGCTACACCTTC
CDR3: CSVERDTSNYGYTF

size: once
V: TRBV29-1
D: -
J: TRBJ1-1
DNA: TGCAGCGTTTCCGGCGAGGGGGGGGCGAACACTGAAGCTTTCTTT
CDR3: CSVSGEGGANTEAFF

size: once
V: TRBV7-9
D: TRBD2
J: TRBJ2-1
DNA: TGTGCCAGCAGCACAAGTGGACTAGCGGGATCCAGCTCCTACAATGAGCAGTTCTTC
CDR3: CASSTSGLAGSSSYNEQFF

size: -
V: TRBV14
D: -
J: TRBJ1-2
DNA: TGTGCCAGCAGCCAAGACAGGTTCCCGTACTATGGCTACACCTTC
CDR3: CASSQDRFPYYGYTF

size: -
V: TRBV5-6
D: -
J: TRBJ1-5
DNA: TGTGCCAGCAGCTTGGGTGGGGATCAGCCCCAGCATTTT
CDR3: CASSLGGDQPQHF